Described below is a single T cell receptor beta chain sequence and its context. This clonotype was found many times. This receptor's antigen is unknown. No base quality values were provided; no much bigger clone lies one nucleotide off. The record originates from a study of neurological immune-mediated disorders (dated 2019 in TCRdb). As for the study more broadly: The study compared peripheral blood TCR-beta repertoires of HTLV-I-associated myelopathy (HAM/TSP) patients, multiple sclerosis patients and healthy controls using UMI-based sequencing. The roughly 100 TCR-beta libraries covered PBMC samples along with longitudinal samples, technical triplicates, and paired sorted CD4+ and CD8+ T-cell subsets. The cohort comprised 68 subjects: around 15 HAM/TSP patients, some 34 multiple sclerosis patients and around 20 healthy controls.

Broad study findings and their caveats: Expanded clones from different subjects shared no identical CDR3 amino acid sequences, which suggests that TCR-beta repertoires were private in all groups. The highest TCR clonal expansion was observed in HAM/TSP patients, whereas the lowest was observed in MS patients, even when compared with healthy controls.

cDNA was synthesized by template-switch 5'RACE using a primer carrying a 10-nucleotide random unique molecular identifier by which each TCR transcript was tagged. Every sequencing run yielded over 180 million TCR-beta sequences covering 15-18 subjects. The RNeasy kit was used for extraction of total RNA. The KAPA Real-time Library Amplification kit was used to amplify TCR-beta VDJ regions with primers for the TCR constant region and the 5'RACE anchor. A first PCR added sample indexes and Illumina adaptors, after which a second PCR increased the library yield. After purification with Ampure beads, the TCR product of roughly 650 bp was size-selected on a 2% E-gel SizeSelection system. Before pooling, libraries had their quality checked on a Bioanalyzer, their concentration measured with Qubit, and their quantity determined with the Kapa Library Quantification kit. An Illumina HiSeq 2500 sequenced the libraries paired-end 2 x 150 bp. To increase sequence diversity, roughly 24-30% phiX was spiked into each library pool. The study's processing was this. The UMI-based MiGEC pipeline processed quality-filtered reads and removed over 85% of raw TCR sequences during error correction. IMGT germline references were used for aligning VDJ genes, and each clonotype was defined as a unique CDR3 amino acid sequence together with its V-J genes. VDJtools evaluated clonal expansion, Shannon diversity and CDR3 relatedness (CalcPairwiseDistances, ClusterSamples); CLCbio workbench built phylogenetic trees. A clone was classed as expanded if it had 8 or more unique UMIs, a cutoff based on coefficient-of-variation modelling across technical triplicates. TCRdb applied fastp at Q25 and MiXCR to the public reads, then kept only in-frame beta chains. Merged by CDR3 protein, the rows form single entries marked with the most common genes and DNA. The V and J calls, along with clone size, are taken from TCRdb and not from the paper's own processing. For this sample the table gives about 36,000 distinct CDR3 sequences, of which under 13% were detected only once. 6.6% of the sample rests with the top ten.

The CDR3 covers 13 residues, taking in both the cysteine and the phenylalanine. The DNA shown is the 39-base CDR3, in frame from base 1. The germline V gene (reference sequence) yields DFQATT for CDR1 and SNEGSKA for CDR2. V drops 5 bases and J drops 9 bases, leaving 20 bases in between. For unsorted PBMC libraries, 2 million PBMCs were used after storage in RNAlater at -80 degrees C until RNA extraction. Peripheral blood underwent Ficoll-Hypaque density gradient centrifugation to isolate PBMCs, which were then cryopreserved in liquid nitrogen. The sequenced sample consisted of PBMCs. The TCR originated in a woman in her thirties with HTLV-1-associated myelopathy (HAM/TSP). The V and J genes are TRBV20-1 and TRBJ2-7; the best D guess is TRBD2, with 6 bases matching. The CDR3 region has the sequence CSAQDDSQAGQYF. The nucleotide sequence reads TGCAGTGCTCAAGACGATTCTCAAGCGGGGCAGTACTTC.